A selection of T cell receptor beta chains follows, all from one sample in a study of blood T cells in healthy people across ages. A single record per CDR3 protein comes from TCRdb applying MiXCR to the 5' RACE reads. The data hold hundreds of thousands of distinct CDR3 sequences, with around 62% observed a single time. What was sequenced was blood. The receptor set was obtained from a young man in good health. CDR3s include the opening cysteine and the closing phenylalanine or tryptophan. The size entry is marked missing in some rows and otherwise reads once, few, many or a size class.

-	TRBJ2-1	TRBV4-3	CASSRSYPSYNEQFF
once	TRBJ2-5	TRBV5-1	CASSPAGANQETQYF
-	-	TRBV20-1	CSAPETYGKVQETQYF
-	TRBJ2-6	TRBV28	CASSPVWGGANVLTF
-	TRBJ2-7	TRBV5-6	CASSHRDSYYEQYF
-	TRBJ2-7	TRBV13	CASRIGGGYEQYF
-	TRBJ1-1	TRBV2	CASSARQAINTEAFF
-	-	TRBV12-3/TRBV12-4	CASSLRTGQGSEQYF
-	TRBJ2-1	TRBV20-1	CSARRSGGPPKSYEQFF
-	TRBJ2-1	TRBV7-2	CASSLGPQGVNEQFF
-	TRBJ1-5	TRBV25-1	CASSEAYSNQPQHF
-	TRBJ2-1	TRBV20-1	CSARPPRVAGAANEQFF
-	TRBJ2-1	TRBV4-3	CAGSQDTRAYNEQFF
-	TRBJ1-5	TRBV20-1	CSAKAMTGQRWTQPQHF
-	TRBJ2-4	TRBV6-5	CASSYSSRLGQYF
-	TRBJ2-5	TRBV28	CASSPAGTGGQETQYF
few	-	TRBV4-3	CASSPVPGHPLRAYEQYF
-	-	TRBV10-3	CTIRDPGQGLGEQYF
once	TRBJ2-5	TRBV7-2	CASSLGLGTSGETQYF
few	TRBJ1-1	TRBV24-1	CATSDGKRGRTEAFF
-	TRBJ2-7	TRBV9	CASSAGQGPSYEQYF
-	TRBJ2-7	TRBV6-5	CASSLGLRGEQYF
-	TRBJ2-3	TRBV6-5	CASLDRGGYF
-	TRBJ2-5	TRBV29-1	CSFIGGYQETQYF
-	TRBJ2-1	TRBV6-5	CASSVRLENEQFF
-	TRBJ2-3	TRBV7-2	CASSLSLGADTQYF
-	TRBJ1-6	TRBV25-1	CASSGLGTEFNSPLHF
few	TRBJ2-7	TRBV27	CASSLDQGLRMGEQYF
-	TRBJ2-3	TRBV6-5	CASSYPTSGGAQDTQYF
many	TRBJ1-2	TRBV3-1	CASSLQGLSSYGYTF
-	TRBJ2-2	TRBV4-3	CASSQPQTIDTGELFF
-	TRBJ2-5	TRBV9	CASSVELGAAETQYF
-	TRBJ2-7	TRBV12-3/TRBV12-4	CASRYNTAYEQYF
-	TRBJ2-1	TRBV7-2	CASSLVGGDGNEQFF
-	-	TRBV7-2	CASSSPTGAYEQYF
-	TRBJ2-1	TRBV12-3/TRBV12-4	CASSLDREIADEQYF
-	TRBJ2-3	TRBV21-1	CASSKARHRESREVTQYF
-	TRBJ2-1	TRBV20-1	CSARVRLGANEQFF
-	TRBJ2-5	TRBV7-6	CASSLALAGGYGQETQYF
-	TRBJ1-4	TRBV4-3	CASSQTLQGREKLFF
-	TRBJ2-5	TRBV24-1	CATSDLRQPQETQYF
-	TRBJ2-6	TRBV18	CASSQGGGAGANVLTF
few	TRBJ2-6	TRBV3-1	CASSLQQHSGANVLTF
-	TRBJ1-5	TRBV20-1	CSALLLSSNQPQHF
once	TRBJ1-2	TRBV28	CASSLEGGWDGYTF